The present T cell receptor (beta chain) was sequenced within a study of shared clonotypes between healthy human individuals. Study information: In total, the donors were a couple of women and a few men aged 18 to 49. Broader study findings: Around 5.4% of naive CD4 clonotypes were common to several donors. Limitation of the genetic and exposure-history diversity represented came from the few donors.

The protocol was immunoSEQ multiplex PCR, while the TCRdb copy is restricted to in-frame clones and leaves out a portion. This table holds about 180,000 clones, approximately 95% found once. On this clone itself: Its antigen is unknown.

V gave up 0 bases and J gave up 5 bases, with 15 bases separating them. The CDR3 spans 15 residues. The germline gives CDR1 SGHNT, CDR2 YYREEE (reference sequence). This chain connects TRBV5-4 to TRBJ2-7, with D unclear. This clonotype originated in a woman between 25 and 40 years old in good health. Sequencing was performed on naive CD4+ T cells sorted from blood. The subset is: CD45RA+ positively selected. CDR3 sequence (DNA): TGTGCCAGCAGCTTGGCCACGGGCCCTCCCAACGAGCAGTACTTC. It codes for CASSLATGPPNEQYF.